This TCR beta chain was sequenced during a study of blood T cells in healthy people across ages. The CDR3 is 14 amino acids. Germline-derived CDR1 and CDR2 are DFQATT and SNEGSKA (reference sequence). Drawn from each donor were roughly 9.4 milliliters of peripheral blood. Extracted total RNA amounted to at least 5.5 micrograms for each sample. The authors ran a second PCR of 7 to 11 cycles using a sample-barcoded 5' primer and a J-beta primer mix. No fewer than 3 million CDR3-containing paired-end reads came from each sample. TCRdb recomputed calls from the 5' RACE reads with MiXCR, one row per CDR3 protein. In the table there are 1.8 million or so distinct CDR3 sequences, approximately 39% of which are singletons. Note on this clonotype: What it binds is not known.

Study conclusions and caveats: PBMCs were not sorted, which prevented a conclusive comparison of naive versus antigen-experienced cells.

Sequencing input: blood. The receptor's source is a human donor in good health. This chain links TRBV20-1 with TRBJ1-1; 7 nucleotides agree with TRBD1. CDR3 nucleotide sequence: TGCAATGCACCATATTCCAGGGGGTACACTGAAGCTTTCTTT. It translates to CNAPYSRGYTEAFF.